This is a list of T cell receptor beta chains from one sample in a study of T cell repertoires in cytomegalovirus infection. These receptors' antigens are unknown. Via MiXCR, TCRdb re-called the reads, giving one row per CDR3 protein. The table lists 400,000 to 600,000 distinct CDR3 sequences, roughly 46% of them singletons. The sample was cultured PBMCs, taken from culture after CMV antigen stimulation. These receptors were taken from a human donor in good health (CMV status not recorded). Some clones in this sample may be carry-over from other donors' samples. The CDR3 runs from the conserved cysteine through the conserved F or W. D genes are given only for firm matches. Only some rows state a clone size, as once, few, many or a class for expanded clones.

D gene	J gene	V gene	clone size	CDR3 DNA	CDR3 protein
-	TRBJ2-5	TRBV7-9	-	TGTGCCAGCAGGCGTTCAGGGTTGGAAGAGACCCAGTACTTC	CASRRSGLEETQYF
-	TRBJ2-3	TRBV27	few	TGTGCCAGCAGTTTGAAGAAACTTTACAGGGTCGGTGGCACAGATACGCAGTATTTT	CASSLKKLYRVGGTDTQYF
TRBD2	TRBJ2-7	TRBV6-2/TRBV6-3	-	TGTGCCAGCAGGCGACTCACCACGGGGGGGAGCGAGCAGTACTTC	CASRRLTTGGSEQYF
-	TRBJ2-2	TRBV12-3/TRBV12-4	few	TGTGCCAGCAGTCCCCCGGGGAACACCGGGGAGCTGTTTTTT	CASSPPGNTGELFF
-	TRBJ2-3	TRBV27	few	TGTGCCAGCAGGGCCACTAATGGGAAACTTTACACAGATACGCAGTATTTT	CASRATNGKLYTDTQYF
-	TRBJ1-4	TRBV28	few	TGTGCCAGCAGTTTTTCAGGGGTGTGGGGTGAAAAACTGTTTTTT	CASSFSGVWGEKLFF
TRBD2	TRBJ2-3	TRBV6-1	-	TGTGCCAGCAGTCGTCCAACTAGCGGGGGATCCACAGATACGCAGTATTTT	CASSRPTSGGSTDTQYF
-	TRBJ2-2	TRBV7-2	-	TGTGCCAGCAGCTTTAAGGGGCCGAACACCGGGGAGCTGTTTTTT	CASSFKGPNTGELFF
-	TRBJ2-1	TRBV12-3/TRBV12-4	few	TGTGCCAGCAGTTTTGGACGGGAGAGTGAGCAGTTCTTC	CASSFGRESEQFF
TRBD1	TRBJ1-6	TRBV7-2	-	TGTGCCAGCAGCTCGGACAGGGGGGGTATTAGTCGGGGATCACCCCTCCACTTT	CASSSDRGGISRGSPLHF
TRBD1	TRBJ2-2	TRBV7-6	-	TGTGCCAGCAGCTTATCCCGGACAGGGAGAACAGAAAACACCGGGGAGCTGTTTTTT	CASSLSRTGRTENTGELFF
-	TRBJ2-2	TRBV5-5	-	TGTGCCAGCAGCTTGAAGGTCACATACACCGGGGAGCTGTTTTTT	CASSLKVTYTGELFF
-	TRBJ1-1	TRBV9	-	TGTGCCAGCAGCGAGAATCCGCTATCGAACACTGAAGCTTTCTTT	CASSENPLSNTEAFF
-	TRBJ2-5	TRBV7-6	-	TGTGCCAGCAGTCACGGCACGGGATCAAGAGAAGCCCAGTACTTC	CASSHGTGSREAQYF
-	TRBJ2-3	TRBV11-2	-	TGTGCCAGCAGCTCGGCAGGAGGGGTGCCACCGGATACGCAGTATTTT	CASSSAGGVPPDTQYF
TRBD2	TRBJ2-1	TRBV7-9	few	TGTGCCAGCACACTAGCGGGGGGCCACATGAAGAATGAGCAGTTCTTC	CASTLAGGHMKNEQFF
-	TRBJ1-5	TRBV4-1	-	TGCGCCAGCAGCCAACCCCTATCGCGGGGGTGGAATCAGCCCCAGCATTTT	CASSQPLSRGWNQPQHF
-	TRBJ2-7	TRBV12-5	-	TGTGCTAGTGGTTTTCCGGGTCCGGGCGAGCAGTACTTC	CASGFPGPGEQYF
-	TRBJ2-2	TRBV2	few	TGTGCCAGCTACCGAGGGGGGGTCGGGGAGCTGTTTTTT	CASYRGGVGELFF
-	TRBJ2-3	TRBV5-1	few	TGCGCCAGCAGCTTGCCCCGGGTTGGCACAGATACGCAGTATTTT	CASSLPRVGTDTQYF
-	TRBJ2-7	TRBV7-2	-	TGTGCCAGCAGCTTGCGGACTCCTACCTACGAGCAGTACTTC	CASSLRTPTYEQYF
TRBD2	TRBJ2-3	TRBV7-2	many	TGTGCCAGCAGCTTAGTGGCTAGCGGTCTCACAGATACGCAGTATTTT	CASSLVASGLTDTQYF
TRBD1	TRBJ2-6	TRBV11-2	-	TGTGCCAGCAGCCACCCTGTCGGGACAGGGAATACCAACGTCCTGACTTTC	CASSHPVGTGNTNVLTF
-	TRBJ1-1	TRBV5-1	-	TGCGCCAGCAGCTTTAACACAGAGAACACTGAAGCTTTCTTT	CASSFNTENTEAFF
-	TRBJ2-3	TRBV28	-	TGTGCCAGCAGGTCCCCTCCTAGCACAGATACGCAGTATTTT	CASRSPPSTDTQYF
TRBD2	TRBJ2-1	TRBV28	many	TGTGCCAGCCCCCACCCCTTAGCGGGAGGGCCTTGGGATGAGCAGTTCTTC	CASPHPLAGGPWDEQFF
-	TRBJ2-5	TRBV11-2	-	TGTGCCAGCAGCTTAGTACTAGCTTCCGAGACCCAGTACTTC	CASSLVLASETQYF
-	TRBJ2-3	TRBV6-6	-	TGTGCCAGCAGTTACGCAGGGTCAGATACGCAGTATTTT	CASSYAGSDTQYF
-	TRBJ1-1	TRBV20-1	-	TGCAGTGCTAGAGATCGGAGGACAAACACTGAAGCTTTCTTT	CSARDRRTNTEAFF
TRBD2	TRBJ2-7	TRBV20-1	-	TGCAGTGCTAGGAGCGGACTAGCGGGAGACGAGCAGTACTTC	CSARSGLAGDEQYF
TRBD1	TRBJ2-2	TRBV12-3/TRBV12-4	-	TGTGCCAGCAGCGACGGACAGGGCACCGGGGAGCTGTTTTTT	CASSDGQGTGELFF
TRBD1	TRBJ2-1	TRBV6-2/TRBV6-3	-	TGTGCCAGCAGCCAGGACAGGAAGGGCTACAATGAGCAGTTCTTC	CASSQDRKGYNEQFF
-	TRBJ2-1	TRBV20-1	-	TGCAGTGCTAGAGATCCCGGAGGTGGTGAGCAGTTCTTC	CSARDPGGGEQFF
-	TRBJ2-5	TRBV2	-	TGTGCCAGCAGTGCCGGGAGAAGCCAAGAGACCCAGTACTTC	CASSAGRSQETQYF
-	TRBJ2-1	TRBV7-2	-	TGTGCCAGCAGCCCCACCAGGGAGTCACATGAGCAGTTCTTC	CASSPTRESHEQFF
-	TRBJ1-1	TRBV28	few	TGTGCCAGCAGTTTAAGGCAAGAGAACACTGAAGCTTTCTTT	CASSLRQENTEAFF
-	TRBJ2-3	TRBV20-1	-	TGCAGTGCTACCCGGGAACCGCTCACAGATACGCAGTATTTT	CSATREPLTDTQYF
-	TRBJ2-2	TRBV6-2/TRBV6-3	once	TGTGCCAGCAGTTATCGGTGGGCGGCTGGGGAGCTGTTTTTT	CASSYRWAAGELFF
-	TRBJ1-2	TRBV7-2	-	TGTGCCAGCAGCTTAGTCGCGGGCTATGGCTACACCTTC	CASSLVAGYGYTF
TRBD1	TRBJ2-7	TRBV6-1	-	TGTGCCAGCACTAGTCAGGGGGCTCGCGAGCAGTACTTC	CASTSQGAREQYF
-	TRBJ1-5	TRBV20-1	-	TGCAGTGCTTCAACGGGGCCGGATCAGCCCCAGCATTTT	CSASTGPDQPQHF
-	TRBJ2-3	TRBV29-1	-	TGCAGCGTGACGATTGGGGTTTTCACAGATACGCAGTATTTT	CSVTIGVFTDTQYF
TRBD1	TRBJ1-1	TRBV28	once	TGTGCCAGCCGCCAATACAGGGGGCTGATGAACACTGAAGCTTTCTTT	CASRQYRGLMNTEAFF
TRBD1	TRBJ2-7	TRBV6-2/TRBV6-3	-	TGTGCCAGCAACTCACCGACAGGGGCCTACGAGCAGTACTTC	CASNSPTGAYEQYF
TRBD1	TRBJ2-2	TRBV7-2	few	TGTGCCAGCAGCTTACTCGGACAGGGGGCCACCGGGGAGCTGTTTTTT	CASSLLGQGATGELFF
TRBD1	TRBJ2-7	TRBV27	few	TGTGCCAGCAGTTCAGCGGACAGGGGGTACGAGCAGTACTTC	CASSSADRGYEQYF
TRBD2	TRBJ2-5	TRBV11-2	-	TGTGCCAGCAGCTCCATGGGACTAGCCCAAGAGACCCAGTACTTC	CASSSMGLAQETQYF
-	TRBJ1-1	TRBV6-2/TRBV6-3	-	TGTGCCAGCAGATATCGGACACAGAGTGAAGCTTTCTTT	CASRYRTQSEAFF